Following are 25 T cell receptor beta chains from one sample sequenced in a study of blood T cell repertoires in COVID-19. Clones were sequenced by immunoSEQ multiplex PCR, and TCRdb holds only the in-frame ones, with some missing. Altogether approximately 110,000 clones are present, approximately 78% being singletons, with the ten largest covering just over 15%. Material for sequencing was peripheral blood. These receptors all stem from an elderly woman with acute or convalescent COVID-19.

The chain recombines TRBV28 with TRBJ2-5; tentative D call: TRBD1 (6 bases). Trimming pared 2 bases from V and 4 bases from J, leaving 20 bases between. Germline V CDR1 and CDR2: MDHEN, SYDVKM. CDR3 length equals 17 residues. DNA for the CDR3: TGTGCCAGCAGTTTACGTGGTCAGGGGTTGCTTGGAGAGACCCAGTACTTC. Translating gives CASSLRGQGLLGETQYF. Looking up the rest from reference TRBV28 and TRBJ2-5 gives the full variable domain: DVKVTQSSRYLVKRTGEKVFLECVQDMDHENMFWYRQDPGLGLRLIYFSYDVKMKEKGDIPEGYSVSREKKERFSLILESASTNQTSMYLCASSLRGQGLLGETQYFGPGTRLLVL.

The rearrangement links TRBV5-6 to TRBJ1-5; the D gene is possibly TRBD1 (6 bases). This CDR3 has 14 amino acids. Germline V gene sequence: CDR1 SGHDT, CDR2 YYEEEE. Trimming cost V 0 bases and J 2 bases, with 6 bases left between them. CDR3 nucleotides: TGTGCCAGCAGCTTGGGGACAGGCAATCAGCCCCAGCATTTT. Translated: CASSLGTGNQPQHF.

V is TRBV6-6 and J is TRBJ2-7, with D perhaps matching TRBD2 (6 bases). Germline V gene data show CDR1 as MNHNY and CDR2 as SVGAGI (reference sequence). There are 12 residues in the CDR3. Trimming removed 8 bases from V and 3 bases from J, with 11 bases in between. The CDR3 reads CASWGGIYEQYV. In DNA form, the CDR3 reads TGTGCCAGCTGGGGCGGGATCTACGAGCAGTACGTC.

V is TRBV3-1 (or the pseudogene TRBV3-2) and J is TRBJ2-7, with D possibly being TRBD2 (6 bases). V was shortened by 1 base and J by 3 bases, with 13 bases between the two germline ends. Per the germline V gene, CDR1 is LGHDT and CDR2 is YNNKEL (reference sequence). This CDR3 spans 15 amino acids. The CDR3 is CASSQGGTVRYEQYF. CDR3 nucleotide sequence: TGTGCCAGCAGCCAAGGGGGGACTGTTCGCTACGAGCAGTACTTC.

This clone was picked up a small number of times. This rearrangement joins TRBV18 to TRBJ2-1; no clear D gene. The CDR3 is 13 amino acids. V dropped 3 bases and J dropped 7 bases, with 10 bases sitting between them. Germline V gene data show CDR1 as KGHSH and CDR2 as LQKENI. In nucleotides, the CDR3 is TGTGCCAGCTCACCCAACGGTGGTAATGAGCAGTTCTTC. Protein: CASSPNGGNEQFF.

This clone appeared a few times. The V call is TRBV20-1, the J call TRBJ1-3; D is undetermined. Germline V gives CDR1 DFQATT, CDR2 SNEGSKA (reference sequence). Trimming left V 3 bases short and J 4 bases short, with 4 bases between. CDR3 size: 11 residues. The CDR3: CSARRGNTIYF. The DNA for the CDR3 is TGCAGTGCTAGGAGGGGAAACACCATATATTTT.

Here the CDR3 reads CASSLVGSGGEAFF. CDR3 coding DNA: TGTGCCAGCAGCTTAGTAGGTTCCGGAGGGGAAGCTTTCTTT. This chain connects TRBV7-9 to TRBJ1-1; D ambiguous. Deletions cut 1 base from V and 8 bases from J, with 14 bases between. The CDR3 sequence is 14 residues long. The germline gives CDR1 SEHNR, CDR2 FQNEAQ (reference sequence).

This sequence joins TRBV10-3 and TRBJ2-5; a possible D gene is TRBD2 (5 bases). This CDR3 is 14 amino acids long. Trimming stripped 8 bases from V and 2 bases from J, with 15 bases between. Germline CDR1 is ENHRY and CDR2 is SYGVKD. CDR3 loop: CAIGETSLQETQYF. The CDR3 coding sequence is TGTGCCATCGGCGAAACTAGTTTACAAGAGACCCAGTACTTC.

This sequence joins TRBV5-1 and TRBJ2-5; 7 nucleotides match TRBD1. Trimming took 4 bases from V and 2 from J; bases not matched to a gene: 11. The CDR3 is made up of 16 amino acids. Germline CDR1 SGHRS, CDR2 YFSETQ. The CDR3 here is CASSRPDGTEQETQYF. CDR3 bases: TGCGCCAGCAGCAGACCTGACGGGACAGAGCAAGAGACCCAGTACTTC.

The rearrangement uses TRBV28 and TRBJ1-5; unclear D gene. This CDR3 is 13 amino acids long. Germline values: CDR1 MDHEN, CDR2 SYDVKM. Trimming took 5 bases from V and 3 from J, leaving 8 bases between them. The CDR3 bases are TGTGCCAGCAGTCCCGGGAACAATCAGCCCCAGCATTTT. Its protein is CASSPGNNQPQHF. The full variable domain, completed using reference TRBV28 and TRBJ1-5, is DVKVTQSSRYLVKRTGEKVFLECVQDMDHENMFWYRQDPGLGLRLIYFSYDVKMKEKGDIPEGYSVSREKKERFSLILESASTNQTSMYLCASSPGNNQPQHFGDGTRLSIL.

The chain has TRBV9 and TRBJ2-5; 10 bases align to TRBD1. The CDR3 sequence is 17 residues long. The V gene's germline CDR1 is SGDLS and CDR2 YYNGEE. V trimming: 3 bases; J trimming: 4 bases; junction bases outside the gene matches: 12. CDR3 in amino acids: CASSDGPGQGIGETQYF. Here the CDR3 DNA reads TGTGCCAGCAGCGATGGGCCGGGACAGGGGATCGGAGAGACCCAGTACTTC. The full variable domain, rest sourced from reference TRBV9 and TRBJ2-5, is DSGVTQTPKHLITATGQRVTLRCSPRSGDLSVYWYQQSLDQGLQFLIQYYNGEERAKGNILERFSAQQFPDLHSELNLSSLELGDSALYFCASSDGPGQGIGETQYFGPGTRLLVL.

This chain joins TRBV29-1 and TRBJ1-2; D is uncertain. With 7 bases removed from V and 4 bases from J, the gap between germline ends came to 16 bases. The germline V gene has CDR1 SQVTM and CDR2 ANQGSEA. The CDR3 sequence is 13 residues long. In DNA, the CDR3 is TGCAGCGCCCTAGGCGCTTTGGGCTATGGCTACACCTTC. Protein product: CSALGALGYGYTF.

J is TRBJ2-3 and V is TRBV21-1; TRBD2 is taken as the D call from the table, unchecked against the DNA. TRBV21-1 is labeled a pseudogene. The CDR3 is 18 residues long. DNA of the CDR3: TGTGCCAGCAGCGAAAGGTCGACTAGCGGATATAGCACAGATACGCAGTATTTT. Translating it yields CASSERSTSGYSTDTQYF.

V is TRBV28 and J is TRBJ2-2; D may be TRBD1 (5 bases). CDR3 length equals 15 residues. V was pared by 6 bases and J by 2 bases, with 13 bases between. Germline values: CDR1 MDHEN, CDR2 SYDVKM. This CDR3 is CASRGWTRNTGELFF. DNA of the CDR3: TGTGCCAGCAGGGGTTGGACACGAAACACCGGGGAGCTGTTTTTT.

The chain couples TRBV29-1 to TRBJ1-4; D possibly corresponds to TRBD1 (6 bases). The CDR3 spans 13 residues. Trimming removed 7 bases from V and 5 bases from J, with 14 bases in between. Germline-derived CDR1 and CDR2 are SQVTM and ANQGSEA. The CDR3 DNA reads as TGCAGCGCTCCCGGGGACAAGAATGAAAAACTGTTTTTT. It yields the protein CSAPGDKNEKLFF.

The V call is TRBV28, the J call TRBJ1-3; no clear D. V was clipped by 5 bases and J by 0 bases, with 17 bases between them. The CDR3 has 17 amino acids. Per the germline V gene, CDR1 is MDHEN and CDR2 is SYDVKM. The CDR3 loop is CASSLRYTGYSGNTIYF. CDR3 sequence (DNA): TGTGCCAGCAGTCTGAGATATACGGGTTACTCTGGAAACACCATATATTTT.

The rearrangement joins TRBV9 to TRBJ2-1; TRBD1 matches 7 bases. The CDR3 consists of 15 residues. From germline, CDR1 is SGDLS and CDR2 YYNGEE. The J segment lost 4 bases and the V segment lost 3 bases, leaving 7 bases of the junction unmatched. CDR3 sequence: CASSARGISYNEQFF. The CDR3 coding sequence is TGTGCCAGCAGCGCCAGGGGGATTTCTTACAATGAGCAGTTCTTC.

CDR3 loop: CASSLGGAGDIQYF. The CDR3 nucleotides are TGTGCCAGCAGCTTAGGTGGGGCAGGGGACATTCAGTACTTC. The V call is TRBV11-3, the J call TRBJ2-4; D is possibly TRBD1 (6 bases). Germline V gives CDR1 SGHNT, CDR2 YENEEA. Trimming left V 1 base short and J 8 bases short, with 12 bases between. This CDR3 comprises 14 residues.

CDR3 DNA sequence: TGTGCCAGCAGTGAAAGGGTCGGAGCAGAGCGGCTGTTCTTC. Protein: CASSERVGAERLFF. The J gene is TRBJ2-1, the V gene TRBV2; tentatively, D is TRBD2 (5 bases). Germline V gives CDR1 SNHLY, CDR2 FYNNEI. The CDR3 is made up of 14 amino acids. Trimming removed 2 bases from V and 15 bases from J, with 20 bases in between.

The V gene is TRBV25-1, the J gene TRBJ1-1; D is uncertain. CDR3 length: 14 amino acids. Germline V gives CDR1 MGHDK, CDR2 SYGVNS. Trimming took 3 bases from V and 4 from J, leaving 12 bases between them. CDR3 loop: CASSDLSRSTEAFF. CDR3 nucleotide sequence: TGTGCCAGCAGTGATCTATCTCGCTCCACTGAAGCTTTCTTT.

This clone was seen a few times. This rearrangement joins TRBV5-6 to TRBJ2-7; D is unresolved. The germline V and J ends were trimmed by 4 bases and 4 bases, with 15 bases remaining between them. The germline V gene has CDR1 SGHDT and CDR2 YYEEEE. The CDR3 consists of 14 residues. CDR3 protein: CASSPMSGSYEQYV. The CDR3 DNA follows: TGTGCCAGCAGCCCAATGTCTGGCTCTTACGAGCAGTACGTC.

The chain recombines TRBV5-4 with TRBJ2-7; D may be TRBD1 (6 bases). The CDR3 extends over 14 amino acids. Trimming removed 4 bases from V and 1 base from J, with 12 bases in between. Germline CDR1 SGHNT, CDR2 YYREEE (reference sequence). In DNA form, the CDR3 reads TGTGCCAGCAGCGACCGGCAGGGGTCCTACGAGCAGTACTTC. Translated, it gives CASSDRQGSYEQYF.

The chain links TRBV5-1 to TRBJ2-3; TRBD2 matches at 8 bases. This CDR3 is 16 amino acids long. V shed 3 bases and J 2 bases; nucleotides not matched to a gene: 8. Germline V CDR1 and CDR2: SGHRS, YFSETQ. In DNA, the CDR3 is TGCGCCAGCAGCTGGACGGGAGGGCCTAACACAGATACGCAGTATTTT. Its protein product is CASSWTGGPNTDTQYF.

The chain joins TRBV11-3 to TRBJ2-1, with D possibly TRBD1 on 5 matching bases. CDR1 is SGHNT, CDR2 YENEEA, per germline. V was pared by 3 bases and J by 7 bases, with 7 bases between. The CDR3 sequence is 12 residues long. DNA of the CDR3: TGTGCCAGCAGCTTGGGGCTGAATGAGCAGTTCTTC. It translates to CASSLGLNEQFF.

The sample holds a few counts of this clone. This CDR3 reads CASSVALAGVPGELFF. DNA of the CDR3: TGTGCCAGCAGCGTAGCTTTGGCAGGGGTTCCCGGGGAGCTGTTTTTT. The rearrangement uses TRBV9 and TRBJ2-2, with D maybe TRBD1 (6 bases). This CDR3 is built from 16 residues. Trimming took 0 bases from V and 6 from J, leaving 15 bases between them. Germline V gives CDR1 SGDLS, CDR2 YYNGEE. The full variable domain, in which reference TRBV9 and TRBJ2-2 provide the parts outside the CDR3, is DSGVTQTPKHLITATGQRVTLRCSPRSGDLSVYWYQQSLDQGLQFLIQYYNGEERAKGNILERFSAQQFPDLHSELNLSSLELGDSALYFCASSVALAGVPGELFFGEGSRLTVL.